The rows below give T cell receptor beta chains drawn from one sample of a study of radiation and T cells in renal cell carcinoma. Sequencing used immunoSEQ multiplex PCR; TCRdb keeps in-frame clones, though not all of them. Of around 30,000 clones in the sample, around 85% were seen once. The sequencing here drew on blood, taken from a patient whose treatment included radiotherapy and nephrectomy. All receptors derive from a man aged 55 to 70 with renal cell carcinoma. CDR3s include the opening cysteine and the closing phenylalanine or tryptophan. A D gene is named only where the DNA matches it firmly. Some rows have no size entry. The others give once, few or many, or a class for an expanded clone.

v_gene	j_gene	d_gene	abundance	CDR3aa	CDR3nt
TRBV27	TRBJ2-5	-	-	CASSSPVGTQYF	TGTGCCAGCAGTTCCCCGGTCGGGACCCAGTACTTC
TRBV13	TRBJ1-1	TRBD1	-	CASSPGQGSEAFF	TGTGCCAGCAGCCCAGGACAGGGTTCCGAAGCTTTCTTT
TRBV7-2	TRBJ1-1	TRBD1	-	CASSPQTGGYAFF	TGTGCCAGCAGCCCTCAGACAGGGGGATATGCTTTCTTT
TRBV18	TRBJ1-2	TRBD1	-	CASSPHGQDGYTF	TGTGCCAGCTCACCACACGGACAGGATGGCTACACCTTC
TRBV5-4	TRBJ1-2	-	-	CASSLPGVYYGYTF	TGTGCCAGCAGCTTACCGGGGGTGTACTATGGCTACACCTTC
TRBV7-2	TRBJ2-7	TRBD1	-	CASSVGGQGNYEQYF	TGTGCCAGCAGCGTAGGTGGACAGGGGAACTACGAGCAGTACTTC
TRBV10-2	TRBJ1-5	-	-	CASSPDSFSRPQHF	TGCGCCAGCAGTCCCGACTCTTTTAGTCGGCCCCAGCATTTT
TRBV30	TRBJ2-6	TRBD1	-	CAWGQGIGANVLTF	TGTGCCTGGGGACAGGGAATTGGGGCCAACGTCCTGACTTTC
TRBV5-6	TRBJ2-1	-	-	CASSYTDYQSEQFF	TGTGCCAGCAGCTATACGGACTACCAATCTGAGCAGTTCTTC
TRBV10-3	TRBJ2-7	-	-	CAISATDSLTTF	TGTGCCATCAGTGCTACGGACAGCCTCACCACATTC
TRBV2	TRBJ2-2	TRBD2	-	CASSEGLAGVTGELFF	TGTGCCAGCAGTGAGGGACTAGCGGGGGTGACCGGGGAGCTGTTTTTT
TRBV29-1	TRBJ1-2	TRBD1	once	CSAKTGGIYGYTF	TGCAGCGCTAAGACAGGGGGCATCTATGGCTACACCTTC
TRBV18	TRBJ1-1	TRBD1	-	CASSFSGTGNTEAFF	TGTGCCAGCTCATTTTCCGGGACAGGGAACACTGAAGCTTTCTTT
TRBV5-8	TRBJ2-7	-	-	CASSPSYEQYF	TGTGCCAGCAGCCCTTCCTACGAGCAGTACTTC
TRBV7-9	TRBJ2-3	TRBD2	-	CASSLPDRLAGVSDTQYF	TGTGCCAGCAGCCTACCCGACCGGCTAGCGGGAGTTTCAGATACGCAGTATTTT